In this sample, the clone carrying this T cell receptor (beta chain) turned up once. Germline assignment: CDR1 SGHTA and CDR2 FQGNSA. Trimming removed 9 bases from V and 2 bases from J; junction bases left unmatched: 4. The CDR3 is 13 residues long. The data stem from a study of cytomegalovirus exposure and HLA in healthy donors. In the PCR, 60 Vbeta and 13 Jbeta primers were used. The method was immunoSEQ multiplex PCR; TCRdb's version includes in-frame clones alone and lacks a portion of them. The table shows some 190,000 clones, with roughly four fifths occurring only once. The origin of this receptor is a man younger than 35 in good health and CMV-seronegative. V and J are TRBV7-2 and TRBJ2-7; 10 bases align to TRBD2. Material: PBMCs. The chain's CDR3 is CASQLAGTYEQYF. The CDR3 nucleotides are TGTGCCAGTCAACTAGCGGGAACCTACGAGCAGTACTTC.